Included here is one T cell receptor (beta chain) sequence, with context. The sample originates from a study of tumor-infiltrating lymphocytes in primary liver carcinoma. With 6 bases clipped from V and 0 bases from J, the junction kept 8 bases outside the gene matches. Germline-derived CDR1 and CDR2 are MNHNS and SASEGT. This CDR3 region has 17 residues. TCR beta cDNA was made from roughly 500 ng total RNA with a constant-region primer. Amplification in three nested multiplex PCR rounds with slightly modified ARM-PCR gave rise to TCR beta libraries. Amplification in the first two PCR rounds was performed using TRBV1-TRBV30 forward primers and a C-beta reverse primer for 9 to 11 cycles each. In TCRdb, the multiplex PCR reads were re-called with MiXCR into one record per CDR3 protein. This sample has about 180,000 distinct CDR3 sequences, with about 60% found just once. Germline DNA was also extracted, while the blood RNA originated from unsorted whole blood.

This clonotype was sampled from a man aged 35 to 55 with primary liver carcinoma and hepatitis B virus infection. The chain recombines TRBV6-1 with TRBJ1-6; 7 nucleotides agree with TRBD1. Sequenced: peripheral blood. CDR3 sequence reads: CASRGDSSSSYNSPLHF. CDR3 nucleotides: TGTGCCAGCAGGGGGGACAGCAGCAGCTCCTATAATTCACCCCTCCACTTT.